Described below is a single TCR beta chain sequence and its context. The data are from a study of blood T cell repertoires in COVID-19. From germline, CDR1 is SGHRS and CDR2 YFSETQ. There are 15 residues in the CDR3. The germline V and J ends were trimmed by 4 bases and 0 bases, with 11 bases remaining between them. In the source study's methods: For nucleated cells, counts were estimated from reference gene primer amplification. Sequencing was performed with immunoSEQ multiplex PCR; in TCRdb, only in-frame clones are kept and a portion is missing. The V and J calls and clone size were taken over from that table, and D and trimming were inferred from the DNA. This sample has fewer than 300,000 clones, with around 90% found just once.

Input material: peripheral blood. This chain connects TRBV5-1 to TRBJ1-5; D remains unclear. The receptor was derived from a man in his fifties or sixties who had recovered from COVID-19. CDR3 coding DNA: TGCGCCAGCAGCCCCGGGTCGGGTAGCAATCAGCCCCAGCATTTT. It yields the protein CASSPGSGSNQPQHF. The full variable domain, with the rest looked up from reference TRBV5-1 and TRBJ1-5, is KAGVTQTPRYLIKTRGQQVTLSCSPISGHRSVSWYQQTPGQGLQFLFEYFSETQRNKGNFPGRFSGRQFSNSRSEMNVSTLELGDSALYLCASSPGSGSNQPQHFGDGTRLSIL.